Listed below are T cell receptor beta chains from one sample, sequenced in a study of blood T cell repertoires in COVID-19. Profiled with immunoSEQ multiplex PCR; TCRdb holds only in-frame clones, not every one. Among 210,000 or so clones, almost 85% were seen once, and the ten largest hold 4.5% to 5.5%. Sequenced material: peripheral blood. The receptors were sampled from a woman between 70 and 85 years old with active or convalescent COVID-19. CDR3s include the opening cysteine and the closing phenylalanine or tryptophan. Each record gives: CDR3 protein, CDR3 DNA, J gene, D gene, clone size, V gene. A D gene is named only where the DNA matches it firmly. Part of the rows lack a size; the others show once, few, many or a class for expanded clones.

CDR3 protein: CASSLTSGGSYEQYF; CDR3 DNA: TGTGCCAGTAGTTTGACTAGCGGGGGCTCCTACGAGCAGTACTTC; J gene: TRBJ2-7; D gene: TRBD2; clone size: .; V gene: TRBV19
CDR3 protein: CASSQVWVGGTQETQYF; CDR3 DNA: TGTGCCAGCAGCCAAGTCTGGGTCGGGGGAACCCAAGAGACCCAGTACTTC; J gene: TRBJ2-5; D gene: .; clone size: .; V gene: TRBV3-1/TRBV3-2
CDR3 protein: CASSRNRGGGYGYTF; CDR3 DNA: TGTGCCAGCAGCAGGAACAGGGGAGGAGGCTATGGCTACACCTTC; J gene: TRBJ1-2; D gene: TRBD1; clone size: .; V gene: TRBV6-5
CDR3 protein: CSVEERDTYGYTF; CDR3 DNA: TGCAGCGTTGAAGAACGGGACACCTATGGCTACACCTTC; J gene: TRBJ1-2; D gene: .; clone size: .; V gene: TRBV29-1
CDR3 protein: CASSMGQLIGNEQFF; CDR3 DNA: TGCGCCAGCAGCATGGGACAGTTAATTGGGAATGAGCAGTTCTTC; J gene: TRBJ2-1; D gene: TRBD1; clone size: once; V gene: TRBV5-1
CDR3 protein: CASRYDREAFF; CDR3 DNA: TGTGCCAGTAGATATGACAGGGAAGCTTTCTTT; J gene: TRBJ1-1; D gene: .; clone size: .; V gene: TRBV19
CDR3 protein: CASSLWGQGPNTGELFF; CDR3 DNA: TGTGCCAGCAGTTTATGGGGACAGGGTCCGAACACCGGGGAGCTGTTTTTT; J gene: TRBJ2-2; D gene: TRBD1; clone size: .; V gene: TRBV28
CDR3 protein: CASSRSGQGVYQPQHF; CDR3 DNA: TGTGCCAGCAGCCGTTCGGGACAGGGGGTGTATCAGCCCCAGCATTTT; J gene: TRBJ1-5; D gene: TRBD1; clone size: few; V gene: TRBV5-6
CDR3 protein: CASSQDGGMPQHF; CDR3 DNA: TGTGCCAGCTCACAGGACGGGGGGATGCCCCAGCATTTT; J gene: TRBJ1-5; D gene: .; clone size: once; V gene: TRBV18
CDR3 protein: CASSVTGTLNTGELFF; CDR3 DNA: TGTGCCAGCAGCGTCACCGGGACATTGAACACCGGGGAGCTGTTTTTT; J gene: TRBJ2-2; D gene: .; clone size: .; V gene: TRBV11-2
CDR3 protein: CASSSPGDGIIQYF; CDR3 DNA: TGTGCCAGCAGCTCCCCCGGGGATGGGATCATTCAGTACTTC; J gene: TRBJ2-4; D gene: .; clone size: once; V gene: TRBV6-6
CDR3 protein: CASSLGEDTRAYEQYF; CDR3 DNA: TGTGCCAGCAGTTTGGGTGAGGACACCCGAGCCTACGAGCAGTACTTC; J gene: TRBJ2-7; D gene: .; clone size: .; V gene: TRBV27
CDR3 protein: CASSPWGAGGPDTQYF; CDR3 DNA: TGTGCCAGCAGTCCCTGGGGAGCGGGAGGGCCTGATACGCAGTATTTT; J gene: TRBJ2-3; D gene: TRBD2; clone size: .; V gene: TRBV28
CDR3 protein: CASSVSREGNQPQHF; CDR3 DNA: TGTGCCAGCAGTGTTAGTAGGGAGGGCAATCAGCCCCAGCATTTT; J gene: TRBJ1-5; D gene: .; clone size: few; V gene: TRBV2
CDR3 protein: CASSLGGGTDTQYF; CDR3 DNA: TGTGCCAGCAGCCTAGGGGGGGGGACAGATACGCAGTATTTT; J gene: TRBJ2-3; D gene: .; clone size: .; V gene: TRBV6-5
CDR3 protein: CASSLGASGSYNEQFF; CDR3 DNA: TGCGCCAGCAGCTTGGGGGCTAGCGGCAGTTACAATGAGCAGTTCTTC; J gene: TRBJ2-1; D gene: TRBD2; clone size: .; V gene: TRBV5-1
CDR3 protein: CASSIGLGNYGEQFF; CDR3 DNA: TGTGCCAGTAGTATCGGACTTGGGAACTATGGTGAGCAGTTCTTC; J gene: TRBJ2-1; D gene: .; clone size: .; V gene: TRBV19
CDR3 protein: CASSYDRGNTEAFF; CDR3 DNA: TGTGCCAGCAGTTACGACAGGGGTAACACTGAAGCTTTCTTT; J gene: TRBJ1-1; D gene: TRBD1; clone size: .; V gene: TRBV6-6
CDR3 protein: CASNLAHTEAFF; CDR3 DNA: TGTGCCAGCAACCTGGCCCACACTGAAGCTTTCTTT; J gene: TRBJ1-1; D gene: .; clone size: once; V gene: TRBV2
CDR3 protein: CASSLAQMGGSSYEQYF; CDR3 DNA: TGCGCCAGCAGCTTGGCCCAAATGGGAGGGAGCTCCTACGAGCAGTACTTC; J gene: TRBJ2-7; D gene: TRBD2; clone size: .; V gene: TRBV5-1
CDR3 protein: CASSGAGARWETQYF; CDR3 DNA: TGTGCCAGCAGCGGAGCGGGAGCTCGCTGGGAGACCCAGTACTTC; J gene: TRBJ2-5; D gene: TRBD2; clone size: .; V gene: TRBV3-1/TRBV3-2
CDR3 protein: CASGQGAEQYF; CDR3 DNA: TGTGCCAGCGGACAGGGGGCCGAGCAGTACTTC; J gene: TRBJ2-7; D gene: TRBD1; clone size: .; V gene: TRBV7-3
CDR3 protein: CASSSSVAGFAYNEQFF; CDR3 DNA: TGTGCCAGCAGCTCCTCAGTAGCGGGATTTGCCTACAATGAGCAGTTCTTC; J gene: TRBJ2-1; D gene: TRBD2; clone size: .; V gene: TRBV7-3